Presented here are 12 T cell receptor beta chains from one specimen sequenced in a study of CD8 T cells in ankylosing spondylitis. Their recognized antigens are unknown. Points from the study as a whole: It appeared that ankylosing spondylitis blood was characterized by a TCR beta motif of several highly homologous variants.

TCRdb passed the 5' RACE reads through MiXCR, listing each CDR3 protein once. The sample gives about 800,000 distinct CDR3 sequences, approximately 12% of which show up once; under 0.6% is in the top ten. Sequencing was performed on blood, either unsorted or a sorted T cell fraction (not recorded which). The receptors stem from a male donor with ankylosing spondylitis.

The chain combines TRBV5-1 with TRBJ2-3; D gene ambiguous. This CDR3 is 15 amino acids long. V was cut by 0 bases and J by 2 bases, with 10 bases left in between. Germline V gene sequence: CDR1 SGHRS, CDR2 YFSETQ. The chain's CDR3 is CASSLGVTATDTQYF. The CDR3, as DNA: TGCGCCAGCAGCTTGGGGGTGACGGCCACAGATACGCAGTATTTT.

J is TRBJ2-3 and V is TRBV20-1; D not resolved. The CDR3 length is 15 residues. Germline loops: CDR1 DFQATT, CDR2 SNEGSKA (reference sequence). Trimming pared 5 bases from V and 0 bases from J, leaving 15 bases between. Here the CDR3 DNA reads TGCAGTGCTCAACGGTCCGCGGAAAGCACAGATACGCAGTATTTT. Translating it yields CSAQRSAESTDTQYF.

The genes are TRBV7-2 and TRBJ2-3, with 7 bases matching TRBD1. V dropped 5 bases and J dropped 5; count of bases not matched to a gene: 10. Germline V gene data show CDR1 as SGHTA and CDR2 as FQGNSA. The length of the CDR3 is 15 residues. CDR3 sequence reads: CASSVNRAGGDTQYF. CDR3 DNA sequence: TGTGCCAGCAGCGTCAACAGGGCAGGGGGAGATACGCAGTATTTT.

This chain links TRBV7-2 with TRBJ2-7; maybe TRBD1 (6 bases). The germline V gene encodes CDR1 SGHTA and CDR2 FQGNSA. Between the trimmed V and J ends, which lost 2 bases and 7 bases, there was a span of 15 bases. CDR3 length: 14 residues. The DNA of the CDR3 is TGTGCCAGCAGCTTAATAACAGGGTGGGAAGAGCAGTACTTC. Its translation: CASSLITGWEEQYF.

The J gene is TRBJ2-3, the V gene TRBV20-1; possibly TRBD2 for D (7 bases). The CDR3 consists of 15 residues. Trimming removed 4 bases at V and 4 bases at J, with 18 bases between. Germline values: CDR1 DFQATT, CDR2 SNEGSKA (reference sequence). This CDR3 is CSATEGGGTADTQYF. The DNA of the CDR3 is TGCAGTGCTACGGAGGGGGGGGGCACCGCAGATACGCAGTATTTT.

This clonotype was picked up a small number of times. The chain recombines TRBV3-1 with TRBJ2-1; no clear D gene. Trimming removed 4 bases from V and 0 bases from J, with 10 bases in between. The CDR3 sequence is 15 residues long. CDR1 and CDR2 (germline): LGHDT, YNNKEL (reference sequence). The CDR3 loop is CASSRKRNSYNEQFF. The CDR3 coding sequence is TGTGCCAGCAGCCGGAAACGAAACTCCTACAATGAGCAGTTCTTC.

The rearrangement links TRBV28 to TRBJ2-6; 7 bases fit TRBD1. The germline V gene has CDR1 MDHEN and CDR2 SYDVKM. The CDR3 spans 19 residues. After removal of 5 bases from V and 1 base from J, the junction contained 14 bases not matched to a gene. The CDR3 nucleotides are TGTGCCAGCAGTGCACAGGGGTACAAGCTGGTATCTGGGGCCAACGTCCTGACTTTC. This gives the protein CASSAQGYKLVSGANVLTF.

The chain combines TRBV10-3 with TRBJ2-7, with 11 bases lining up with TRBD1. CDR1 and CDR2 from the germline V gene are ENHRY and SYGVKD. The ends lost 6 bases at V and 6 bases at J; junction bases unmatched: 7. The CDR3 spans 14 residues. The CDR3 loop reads CAISLGQGDGEQYF. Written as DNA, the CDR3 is TGTGCCATCAGCTTGGGACAGGGGGATGGCGAGCAGTACTTC.

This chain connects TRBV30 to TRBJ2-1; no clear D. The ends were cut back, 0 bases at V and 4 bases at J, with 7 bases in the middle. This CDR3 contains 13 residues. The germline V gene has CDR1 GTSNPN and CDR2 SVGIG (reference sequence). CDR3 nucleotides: TGTGCCTGGAGTGTGGATGGATACAATGAGCAGTTCTTC. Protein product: CAWSVDGYNEQFF.

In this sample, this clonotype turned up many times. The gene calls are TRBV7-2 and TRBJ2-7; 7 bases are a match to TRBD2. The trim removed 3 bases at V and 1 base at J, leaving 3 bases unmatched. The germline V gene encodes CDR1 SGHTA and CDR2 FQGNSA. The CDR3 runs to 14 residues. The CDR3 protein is CASSLDGGSYEQYF. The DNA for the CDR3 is TGTGCCAGCAGCTTGGACGGGGGGTCCTACGAGCAGTACTTC.

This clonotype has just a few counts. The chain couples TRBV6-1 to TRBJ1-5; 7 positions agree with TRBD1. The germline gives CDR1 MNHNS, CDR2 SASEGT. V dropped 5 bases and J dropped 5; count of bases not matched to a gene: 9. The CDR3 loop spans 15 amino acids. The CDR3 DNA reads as TGTGCCAGCAGTACCGTACGAACAGGGGATCAGCCCCAGCATTTT. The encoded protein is CASSTVRTGDQPQHF.

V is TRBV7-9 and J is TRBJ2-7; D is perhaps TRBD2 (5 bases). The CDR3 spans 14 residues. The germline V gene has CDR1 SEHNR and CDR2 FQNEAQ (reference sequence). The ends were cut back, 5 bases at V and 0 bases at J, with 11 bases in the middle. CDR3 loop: CASSRGFSSYEQYF. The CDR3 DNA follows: TGTGCCAGCAGCCGCGGGTTTAGCTCCTACGAGCAGTACTTC.